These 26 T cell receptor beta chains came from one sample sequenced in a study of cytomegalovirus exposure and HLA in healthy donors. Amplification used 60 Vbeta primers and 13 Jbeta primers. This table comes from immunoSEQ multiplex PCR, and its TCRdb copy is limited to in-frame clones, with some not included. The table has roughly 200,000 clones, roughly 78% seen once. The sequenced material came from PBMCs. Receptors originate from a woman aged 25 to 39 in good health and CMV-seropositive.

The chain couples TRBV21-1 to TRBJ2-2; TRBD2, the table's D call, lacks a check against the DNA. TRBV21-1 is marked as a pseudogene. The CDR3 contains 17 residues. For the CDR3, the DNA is TGTGCCAGCAGCAAAGAGGAAGCGGGGGGGCTATCCGGGGAGCTGTTTTTT. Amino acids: CASSKEEAGGLSGELFF.

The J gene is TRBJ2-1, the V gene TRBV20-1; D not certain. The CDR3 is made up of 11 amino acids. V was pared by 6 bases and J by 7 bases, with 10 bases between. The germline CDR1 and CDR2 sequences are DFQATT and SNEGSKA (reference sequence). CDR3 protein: CSAPRWNEQFF. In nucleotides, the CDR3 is TGCAGTGCCCCCCGGTGGAATGAGCAGTTCTTC.

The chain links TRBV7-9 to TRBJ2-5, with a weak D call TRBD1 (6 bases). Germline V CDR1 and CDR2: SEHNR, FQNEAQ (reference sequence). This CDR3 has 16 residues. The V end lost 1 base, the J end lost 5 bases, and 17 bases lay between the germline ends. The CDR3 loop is CASSLGRDTTLETQYF. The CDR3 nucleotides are TGTGCCAGCAGCTTAGGCCGGGACACGACGTTGGAGACCCAGTACTTC.

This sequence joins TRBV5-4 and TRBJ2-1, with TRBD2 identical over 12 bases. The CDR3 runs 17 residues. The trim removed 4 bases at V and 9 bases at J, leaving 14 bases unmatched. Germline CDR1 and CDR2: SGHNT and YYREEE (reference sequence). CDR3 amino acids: CASSDGGLAGGEGEQFF. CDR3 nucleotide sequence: TGTGCCAGCAGCGATGGGGGCCTAGCGGGGGGGGAGGGTGAGCAGTTCTTC.

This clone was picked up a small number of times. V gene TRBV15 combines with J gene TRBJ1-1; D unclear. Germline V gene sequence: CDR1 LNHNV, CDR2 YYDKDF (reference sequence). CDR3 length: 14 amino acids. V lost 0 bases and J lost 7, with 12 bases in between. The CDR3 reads CATSRDQFGLEAFF. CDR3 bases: TGTGCCACCAGCAGAGATCAGTTTGGGCTTGAAGCTTTCTTT.

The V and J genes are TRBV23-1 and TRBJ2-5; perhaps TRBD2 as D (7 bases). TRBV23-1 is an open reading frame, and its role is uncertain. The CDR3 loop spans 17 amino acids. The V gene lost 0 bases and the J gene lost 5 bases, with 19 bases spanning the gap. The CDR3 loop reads CASSQSTGGHIRETQYF. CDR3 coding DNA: TGCGCCAGCAGTCAATCTACCGGGGGGCATATTAGGGAGACCCAGTACTTC.

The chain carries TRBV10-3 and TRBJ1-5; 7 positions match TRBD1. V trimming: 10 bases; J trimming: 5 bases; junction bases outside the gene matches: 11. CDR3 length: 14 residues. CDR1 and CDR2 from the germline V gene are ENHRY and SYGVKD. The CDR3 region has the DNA TGTGCCACAGGCGGGACAGAGCTTCATCAGCCCCAGCATTTT. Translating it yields CATGGTELHQPQHF.

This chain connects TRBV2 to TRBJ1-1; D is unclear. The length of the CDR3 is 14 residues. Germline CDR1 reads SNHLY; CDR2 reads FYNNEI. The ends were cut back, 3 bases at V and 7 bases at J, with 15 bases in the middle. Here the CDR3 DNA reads TGTGCCAGCAGTGACCTCGGGTCTGCAATTGAAGCTTTCTTT. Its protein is CASSDLGSAIEAFF.

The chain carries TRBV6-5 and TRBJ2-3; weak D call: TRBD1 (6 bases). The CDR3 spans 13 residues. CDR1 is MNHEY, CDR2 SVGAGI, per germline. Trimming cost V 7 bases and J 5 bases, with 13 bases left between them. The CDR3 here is CASKTQGIDTQYF. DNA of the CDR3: TGTGCCAGCAAGACACAGGGAATAGATACGCAGTATTTT.

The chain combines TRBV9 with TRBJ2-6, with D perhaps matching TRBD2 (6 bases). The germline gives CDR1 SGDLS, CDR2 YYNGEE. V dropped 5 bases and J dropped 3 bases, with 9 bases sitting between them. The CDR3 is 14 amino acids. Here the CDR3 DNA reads TGTGCCAGCAGGGGGGGACTTGGGGCCAACGTCCTGACTTTC. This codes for CASRGGLGANVLTF.

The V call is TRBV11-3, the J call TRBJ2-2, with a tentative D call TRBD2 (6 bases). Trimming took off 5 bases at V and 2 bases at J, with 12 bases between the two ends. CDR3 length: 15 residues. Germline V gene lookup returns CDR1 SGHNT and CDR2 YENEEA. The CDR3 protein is CASSPGLTNTGELFF. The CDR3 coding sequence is TGTGCCAGCAGCCCGGGACTGACTAACACCGGGGAGCTGTTTTTT.

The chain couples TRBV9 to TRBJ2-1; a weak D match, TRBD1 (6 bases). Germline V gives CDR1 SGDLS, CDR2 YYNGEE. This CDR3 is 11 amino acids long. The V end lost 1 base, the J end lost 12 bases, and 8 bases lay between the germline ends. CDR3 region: CASSVQGLQFF. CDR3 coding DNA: TGTGCCAGCAGCGTACAGGGGTTGCAGTTCTTC.

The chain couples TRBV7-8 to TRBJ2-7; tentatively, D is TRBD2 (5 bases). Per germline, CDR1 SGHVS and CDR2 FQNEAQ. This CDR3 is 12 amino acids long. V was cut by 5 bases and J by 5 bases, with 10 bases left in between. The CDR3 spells CASSLMRDEQYF. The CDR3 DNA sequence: TGTGCCAGCAGCCTAATGAGGGACGAGCAGTACTTC.

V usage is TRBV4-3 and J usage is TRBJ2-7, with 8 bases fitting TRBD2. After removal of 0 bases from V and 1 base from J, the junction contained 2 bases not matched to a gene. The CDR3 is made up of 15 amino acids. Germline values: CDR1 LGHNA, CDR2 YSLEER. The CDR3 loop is CASSQDASGSYEQYF. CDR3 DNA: TGCGCCAGCAGCCAAGACGCTAGCGGGTCCTACGAGCAGTACTTC.

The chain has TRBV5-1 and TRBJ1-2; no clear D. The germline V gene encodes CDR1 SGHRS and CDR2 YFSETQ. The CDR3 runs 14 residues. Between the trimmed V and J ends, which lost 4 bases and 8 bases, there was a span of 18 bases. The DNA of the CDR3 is TGCGCCAGCAGCCACCGGACGGCGTGGGAGGGCTACACCTTC. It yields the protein CASSHRTAWEGYTF.

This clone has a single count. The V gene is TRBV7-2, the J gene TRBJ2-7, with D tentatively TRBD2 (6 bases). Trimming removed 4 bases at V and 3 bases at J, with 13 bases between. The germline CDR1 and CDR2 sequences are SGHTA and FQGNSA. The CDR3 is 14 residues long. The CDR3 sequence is CASSSGVGYYEQYF. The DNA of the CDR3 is TGTGCCAGCAGCTCGGGGGTGGGCTACTACGAGCAGTACTTC.

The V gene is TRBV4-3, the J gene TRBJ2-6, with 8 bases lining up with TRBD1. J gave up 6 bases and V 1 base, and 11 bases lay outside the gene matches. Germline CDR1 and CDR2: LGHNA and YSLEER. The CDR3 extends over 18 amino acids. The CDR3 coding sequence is TGCGCCAGCAGCCAAGTCTTACTATTGGACAGGGAGGCCAACGTCCTGACTTTC. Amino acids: CASSQVLLLDREANVLTF.

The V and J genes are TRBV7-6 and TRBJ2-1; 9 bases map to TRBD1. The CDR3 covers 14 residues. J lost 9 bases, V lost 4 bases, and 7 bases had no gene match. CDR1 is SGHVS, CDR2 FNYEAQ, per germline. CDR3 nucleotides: TGTGCCAGCAGCTCCTGGACAGGGGAAGGTGAGCAGTTCTTC. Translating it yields CASSSWTGEGEQFF.

The CDR3 DNA is TGTGCCAGTAGTATGGGCACAGGGTGGAGGAGTGGCTACACCTTC. Protein: CASSMGTGWRSGYTF. The V gene is TRBV19, the J gene TRBJ1-2, with D maybe TRBD1 (6 bases). Between the trimmed V and J ends, which lost 3 bases and 7 bases, there was a span of 18 bases. The CDR3 is 15 amino acids. CDR1 LNHDA and CDR2 SQIVND come from the germline V gene (reference sequence).

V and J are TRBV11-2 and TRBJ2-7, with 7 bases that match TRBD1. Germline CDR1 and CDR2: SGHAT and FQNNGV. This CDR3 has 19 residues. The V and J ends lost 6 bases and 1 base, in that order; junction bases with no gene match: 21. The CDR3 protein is CASRALRQGKRYPSYEQYF. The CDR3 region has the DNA TGTGCCAGCAGGGCCCTAAGACAGGGAAAAAGGTATCCTTCCTACGAGCAGTACTTC.

CDR3 sequence: CASSLRQENTEAFF. The CDR3 region has the DNA TGTGCCAGCAGCTTGCGACAGGAGAACACTGAAGCTTTCTTT. The chain carries TRBV7-9 and TRBJ1-1; a weak D match, TRBD1 (6 bases). Germline assignment: CDR1 SEHNR and CDR2 FQNEAQ (reference sequence). The CDR3 length is 14 residues. Trimming pared 3 bases from V and 1 base from J, leaving 9 bases between.

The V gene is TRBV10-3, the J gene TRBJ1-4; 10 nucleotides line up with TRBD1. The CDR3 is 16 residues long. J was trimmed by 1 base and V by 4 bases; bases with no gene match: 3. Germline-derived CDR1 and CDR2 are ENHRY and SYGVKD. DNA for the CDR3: TGTGCCATCAGTGCCGGACAGGGGGTAACTAATGAAAAACTGTTTTTT. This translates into CAISAGQGVTNEKLFF.

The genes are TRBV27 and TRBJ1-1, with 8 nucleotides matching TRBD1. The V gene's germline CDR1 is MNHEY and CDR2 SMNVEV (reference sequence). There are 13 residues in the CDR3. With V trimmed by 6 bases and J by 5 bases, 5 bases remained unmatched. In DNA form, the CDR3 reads TGTGCCAGCAGGGACAGGGAATGGACTGAAGCTTTCTTT. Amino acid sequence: CASRDREWTEAFF.

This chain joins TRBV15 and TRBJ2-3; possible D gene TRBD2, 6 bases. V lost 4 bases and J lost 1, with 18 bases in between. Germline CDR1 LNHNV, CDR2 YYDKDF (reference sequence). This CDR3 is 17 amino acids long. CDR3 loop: CATSKDVYGRRTDTQYF. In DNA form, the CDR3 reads TGTGCCACCAGCAAGGACGTATACGGGAGACGCACAGATACGCAGTATTTT.

CDR3 nucleotide sequence: TGTGCCAGTAGTATGGGGACAGGGGCGAACACTGAAGCTTTCTTT. Translation: CASSMGTGANTEAFF. The chain recombines TRBV19 with TRBJ1-1; 10 positions match TRBD1. CDR3 length: 15 residues. V was clipped by 3 bases and J by 1 base; unmatched bases: 2. Germline V gene sequence: CDR1 LNHDA, CDR2 SQIVND (reference sequence).

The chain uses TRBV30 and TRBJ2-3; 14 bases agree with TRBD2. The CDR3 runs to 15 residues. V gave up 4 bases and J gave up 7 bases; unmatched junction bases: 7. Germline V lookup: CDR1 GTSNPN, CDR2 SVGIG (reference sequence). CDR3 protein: CAWNPGTSGSYTQYF. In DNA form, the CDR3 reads TGTGCCTGGAACCCCGGGACTAGCGGGAGTTATACGCAGTATTTT.